The 21 T cell receptor beta chains listed next were all sequenced from one sample in a study of CD8 T cells in ankylosing spondylitis. Study-wide points: One TCR beta motif, made up of seven to nine highly homologous variants, appeared characteristic of ankylosing spondylitis blood.

TCRdb called the 5' RACE reads again in MiXCR, with one record for every CDR3 protein. The sample contains 500,000 or so distinct CDR3 sequences, over 4% of which appear only once. Their antigens remain unidentified. Input material: blood, either unsorted or a sorted T cell fraction (not recorded which). The source is a male donor with ankylosing spondylitis.

The table lists this clonotype with many counts. The V and J genes are TRBV20-1 and TRBJ2-3, with TRBD2 matching over 7 bases. Germline CDR1 and CDR2: DFQATT and SNEGSKA (reference sequence). The CDR3 loop spans 13 amino acids. The trim removed 4 bases at V and 6 bases at J, leaving 7 bases unmatched. This CDR3 is CSAKGISGDTQYF. CDR3 bases: TGCAGTGCTAAAGGAATTAGCGGGGATACGCAGTATTTT.

This clonotype has at least ten counts. The J gene is TRBJ1-1, the V gene TRBV25-1; D is unclear. V dropped 5 bases and J dropped 2 bases, with 6 bases sitting between them. The CDR3 is 12 amino acids. Germline values: CDR1 MGHDK, CDR2 SYGVNS. DNA for the CDR3: TGTGCCAGCAGTATGGCCAACACTGAAGCTTTCTTT. This translates into CASSMANTEAFF.

This clonotype was counted at least ten times. The chain carries TRBV6-5 and TRBJ1-2; tentative D call: TRBD1 (5 bases). The CDR3 totals 14 residues. Per the germline V gene, CDR1 is MNHEY and CDR2 is SVGAGI. V lost 2 bases, J lost 7 bases, and 14 bases lay in between. The CDR3 sequence is CASSYNPGRGGYTF. The CDR3 nucleotides are TGTGCCAGCAGTTACAACCCAGGGAGGGGTGGCTACACCTTC.

The chain recombines TRBV18 with TRBJ2-2; 7 bases are a match to TRBD2. V dropped 3 bases and J dropped 2; count of bases not matched to a gene: 9. The germline CDR1 and CDR2 sequences are KGHSH and LQKENI. The CDR3 sequence is 17 residues long. CDR3 nucleotide sequence: TGTGCCAGCTCACCCTTGGGCGGGAGAGGAAACACCGGGGAGCTGTTTTTT. This gives the protein CASSPLGGRGNTGELFF.

This clonotype was recorded many times. The chain has TRBV12-3 or TRBV12-4 and TRBJ1-1; D is possibly TRBD1 (5 bases). V was shortened by 8 bases and J by 10 bases, with 14 bases between the two germline ends. This CDR3 comprises 11 residues. This chain's CDR3 is CASGGSGGAFF. CDR3 in DNA: TGTGCCAGCGGGGGGTCTGGGGGAGCTTTCTTT.

This clonotype showed up many times. The chain couples TRBV7-2 to TRBJ2-2; 7 bases line up with TRBD1. With V trimmed by 5 bases and J by 7 bases, 7 bases remained unmatched. Looked up from germline, CDR1 is SGHTA and CDR2 is FQGNSA. The CDR3 loop spans 14 amino acids. In DNA, the CDR3 is TGTGCCAGCAGCGCCGACAGGGCCTACGGGGAGCTGTTTTTT. Its protein is CASSADRAYGELFF.

This clonotype was seen repeatedly, ten times or more. J is TRBJ2-7 and V is TRBV5-5, with D hard to call. With 1 base removed from V and 8 bases from J, the gap between germline ends came to 7 bases. Germline V gives CDR1 SGHKS, CDR2 YYEKEE (reference sequence). This CDR3 region has 11 residues. The CDR3 reads CASSLIGKQYF. Here the CDR3 DNA reads TGTGCCAGCAGCTTGATTGGGAAGCAGTACTTC.

About this clonotype: A much more abundant neighbour one base away suggests this may be a read error. This chain joins TRBV15 and TRBJ1-4, with D tentatively TRBD1 (6 bases). V was shortened by 1 base and J by 8 bases, with 14 bases between the two germline ends. From germline, CDR1 is LNHNV and CDR2 YYDKDF (reference sequence). The CDR3 has 15 residues. CDR3 region: CATSRGKQGREKLFF. DNA of the CDR3: TGTGCCACCAGCAGAGGGAAGCAGGGGCGGGAAAAACTGTTTTTT. The variable domain in full, with the rest retrieved from reference TRBV15 and TRBJ1-4, is DAMVIQNPRYQVTQFGKPVTLSCSQTLNHNVMYWYQQKSSQAPKLLFHYYDKDFNNEADTPDNFQSRRPNTSFCFLDIRSPGLGDTAMYLCATSRGKQGREKLFFGSGTQLSVL.

This clonotype was counted many times. The chain couples TRBV28 to TRBJ2-1; 14 nucleotides match TRBD2. In germline, CDR1 is MDHEN, CDR2 SYDVKM. CDR3 length: 17 residues. V was clipped by 5 bases and J by 10 bases; unmatched bases: 13. The DNA of the CDR3 is TGTGCCAGCAGTCCCGCTAGGACTAGCGGGAGGTCACCGGAGCAGTTCTTC. It is translated as CASSPARTSGRSPEQFF.

This clonotype was seen only a few times. The V gene is TRBV20-1, the J gene TRBJ2-7; 7 bases are a match to TRBD2. The CDR3 spans 14 residues. CDR1 is DFQATT and CDR2 is SNEGSKA in the germline V gene (reference sequence). V gave up 3 bases and J gave up 2 bases; unmatched junction bases: 7. In nucleotides, the CDR3 is TGCAGTGCTAGGTCGCTAGCGGTACCCTACGAGCAGTACTTC. Protein product: CSARSLAVPYEQYF.

There are many counts of this clonotype. The rearrangement uses TRBV6-5 and TRBJ1-6; 7 bases map to TRBD1. The CDR3 runs 12 residues. Germline CDR1 reads MNHEY; CDR2 reads SVGAGI. After removal of 2 bases from V and 15 bases from J, the junction contained 4 bases not matched to a gene. As DNA, the CDR3 is TGTGCCAGCAGTTACCGGGACAGAGACCTCCACTTT. This encodes CASSYRDRDLHF.

This clonotype was seen ten or more times. This chain uses TRBV25-1 with TRBJ2-3; D uncertain. Trimming removed 1 base at V and 3 bases at J, with 26 bases between. Germline V gene lookup returns CDR1 MGHDK and CDR2 SYGVNS. CDR3 length: 20 amino acids. CDR3 in DNA: TGTGCCAGCAGTGAATTGGGGTTGACCGGCCCCAATAATCCTACAGATACGCAGTATTTT. As protein: CASSELGLTGPNNPTDTQYF.

This clonotype was seen at least ten times. This chain joins TRBV5-5 and TRBJ2-3; 10 bases map to TRBD2. J gave up 2 bases and V 4 bases, and 10 bases lay outside the gene matches. The CDR3 sequence is 17 residues long. Looked up from germline, CDR1 is SGHKS and CDR2 is YYEKEE (reference sequence). CDR3 residues: CASSPRLAGEFTDTQYF. In nucleotides, the CDR3 is TGTGCCAGCAGCCCCCGCCTAGCGGGAGAGTTCACAGATACGCAGTATTTT. The whole variable domain, filled in from reference TRBV5-5 and TRBJ2-3, reads DAGVTQSPTHLIKTRGQQVTLRCSPISGHKSVSWYQQVLGQGPQFIFQYYEKEERGRGNFPDRFSARQFPNYSSELNVNALLLGDSALYLCASSPRLAGEFTDTQYFGPGTRLTVL.

J is TRBJ1-2 and V is TRBV3-1; maybe TRBD1 (6 bases). The V gene's germline CDR1 is LGHDT and CDR2 YNNKEL (reference sequence). V was trimmed by 3 bases and J by 13 bases, leaving 15 bases between them. This CDR3 is built from 12 residues. The CDR3 loop reads CASSQGHWEITF. CDR3 DNA sequence: TGTGCCAGCAGCCAGGGACATTGGGAGATCACCTTC.

This clonotype occurred many times. The chain recombines TRBV7-2 with TRBJ2-5; D perhaps matches TRBD1 (6 bases). V gave up 1 base and J gave up 1 base, with 7 bases separating them. Germline CDR1 reads SGHTA; CDR2 reads FQGNSA. CDR3 size: 14 residues. CDR3 in DNA: TGTGCCAGCAGCTTAGGCAGGGGCCAAGAGACCCAGTACTTC. Its translation: CASSLGRGQETQYF.

This rearrangement joins TRBV6-1 to TRBJ2-2; D is tentatively TRBD1 or TRBD2 (5 bases each). The germline V gene encodes CDR1 MNHNS and CDR2 SASEGT. The ends were cut back, 7 bases at V and 2 bases at J, with 14 bases in the middle. This CDR3 region has 15 residues. CDR3 nucleotides: TGTGCCAGCAATACCGGGACCAGTAACACCGGGGAGCTGTTTTTT. Residues: CASNTGTSNTGELFF.

The V gene is TRBV5-1, the J gene TRBJ2-1; 12 bases are a match to TRBD2. Germline CDR1 and CDR2: SGHRS and YFSETQ. V gave up 0 bases and J gave up 4 bases; unmatched junction bases: 5. The CDR3 extends over 17 amino acids. CDR3 residues: CASSLASGGALYNEQFF. CDR3 in DNA: TGCGCCAGCAGCTTGGCTAGCGGGGGGGCGTTGTACAATGAGCAGTTCTTC.

This clonotype was detected many times. V usage is TRBV20-1 and J usage is TRBJ2-1; tentatively, D is TRBD1 or TRBD2 (5 bases each). Germline CDR1 is DFQATT and CDR2 is SNEGSKA (reference sequence). The CDR3 has 11 amino acids. V was trimmed by 6 bases and J by 7 bases, leaving 10 bases between them. In DNA, the CDR3 is TGCAGTGCCCCTGGGGGTAATGAGCAGTTCTTC. Protein sequence: CSAPGGNEQFF.

This clonotype has a handful of counts. The gene calls are TRBV25-1 and TRBJ2-5; tentative D call: TRBD1 (6 bases). The CDR3 covers 13 residues. The germline CDR1 and CDR2 sequences are MGHDK and SYGVNS. The CDR3 reads CATRDTAGETQYF. The CDR3 DNA reads TGTGCTACCCGGGACACCGCCGGCGAGACCCAGTACTTC.

This clonotype was seen many times. The V and J genes are TRBV5-1 and TRBJ2-2; TRBD1 aligns across 7 bases. CDR3 length equals 15 residues. Germline V lookup: CDR1 SGHRS, CDR2 YFSETQ. With V trimmed by 3 bases and J by 5 bases, 7 bases remained unmatched. The chain's CDR3 is CASSSGQAETGELFF. The CDR3 DNA reads TGCGCCAGCAGCTCTGGACAGGCTGAAACCGGGGAGCTGTTTTTT.

This clonotype showed up many times. This chain joins TRBV7-9 and TRBJ1-1; D unclear. The ends were cut back, 2 bases at V and 8 bases at J, with 15 bases in the middle. In germline, CDR1 is SEHNR, CDR2 FQNEAQ (reference sequence). CDR3 size: 14 residues. The CDR3 loop reads CASSLQVPKVEAFF. CDR3 nucleotides: TGTGCCAGCAGCTTACAGGTCCCTAAAGTAGAAGCTTTCTTT. Drawing the rest from reference TRBV7-9 and TRBJ1-1, the complete variable domain is DTGVSQNPRHKITKRGQNVTFRCDPISEHNRLYWYRQTLGQGPEFLTYFQNEAQLEKSRLLSDRFSAERPKGSFSTLEIQRTEQGDSAMYLCASSLQVPKVEAFFGQGTRLTVV.